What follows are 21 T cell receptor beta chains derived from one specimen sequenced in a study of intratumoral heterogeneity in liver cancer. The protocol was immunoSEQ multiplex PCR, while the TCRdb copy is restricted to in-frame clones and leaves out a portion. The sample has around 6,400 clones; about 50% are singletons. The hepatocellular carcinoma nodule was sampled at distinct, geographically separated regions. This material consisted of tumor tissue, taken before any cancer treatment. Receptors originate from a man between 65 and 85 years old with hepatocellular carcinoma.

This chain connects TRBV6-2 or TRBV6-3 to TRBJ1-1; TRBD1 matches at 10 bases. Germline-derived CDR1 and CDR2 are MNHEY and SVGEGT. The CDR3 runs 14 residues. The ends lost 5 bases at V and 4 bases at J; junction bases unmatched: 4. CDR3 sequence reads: CASSRQGATTEAFF. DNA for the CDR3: TGTGCCAGCAGTCGACAGGGGGCGACCACTGAAGCTTTCTTT.

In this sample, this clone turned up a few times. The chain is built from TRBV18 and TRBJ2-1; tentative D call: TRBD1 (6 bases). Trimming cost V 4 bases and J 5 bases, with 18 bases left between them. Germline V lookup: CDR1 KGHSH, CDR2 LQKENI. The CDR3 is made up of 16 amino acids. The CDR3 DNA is TGTGCCAGCTCACATTTATTTGGGGGCCAGGACAATGAGCAGTTCTTC. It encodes CASSHLFGGQDNEQFF.

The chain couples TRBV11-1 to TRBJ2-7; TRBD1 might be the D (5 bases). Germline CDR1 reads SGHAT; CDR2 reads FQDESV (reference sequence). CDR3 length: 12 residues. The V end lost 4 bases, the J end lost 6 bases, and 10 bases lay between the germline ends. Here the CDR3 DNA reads TGTGCCAGCAGCTCTGACAGTATCGAGCAGTACTTC. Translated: CASSSDSIEQYF.

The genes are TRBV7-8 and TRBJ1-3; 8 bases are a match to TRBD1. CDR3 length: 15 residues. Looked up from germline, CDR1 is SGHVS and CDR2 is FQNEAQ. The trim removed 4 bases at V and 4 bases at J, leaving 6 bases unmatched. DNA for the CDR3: TGTGCCAGCAGCTCCTGGACAGGGCGAGGAAACACCATATATTTT. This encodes CASSSWTGRGNTIYF.

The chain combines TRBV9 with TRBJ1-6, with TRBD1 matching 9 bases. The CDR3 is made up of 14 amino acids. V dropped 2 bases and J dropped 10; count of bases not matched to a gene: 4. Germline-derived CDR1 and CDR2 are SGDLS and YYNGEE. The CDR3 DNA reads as TGTGCCAGCAGCGTTACAGGGGGCGAATCACCCCTCCACTTT. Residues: CASSVTGGESPLHF.

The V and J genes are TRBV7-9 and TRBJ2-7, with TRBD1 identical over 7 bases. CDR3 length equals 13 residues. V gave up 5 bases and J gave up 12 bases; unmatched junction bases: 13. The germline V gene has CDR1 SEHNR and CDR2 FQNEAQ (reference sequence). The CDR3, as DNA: TGTGCCAGCAGCCTGCGAGGGACAGCAGTAATGTACGTC. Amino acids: CASSLRGTAVMYV.

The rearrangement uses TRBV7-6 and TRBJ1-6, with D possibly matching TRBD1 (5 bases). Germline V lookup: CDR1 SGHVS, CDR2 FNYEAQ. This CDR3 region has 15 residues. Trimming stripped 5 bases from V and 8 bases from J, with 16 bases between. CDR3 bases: TGTGCCAGCAGCATCCGGGACTCTAAAGATTCACCCCTCCACTTT. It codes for CASSIRDSKDSPLHF.

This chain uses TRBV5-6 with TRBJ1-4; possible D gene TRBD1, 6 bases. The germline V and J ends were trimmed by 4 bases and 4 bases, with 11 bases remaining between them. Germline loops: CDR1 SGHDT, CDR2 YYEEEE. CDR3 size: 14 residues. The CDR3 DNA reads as TGTGCCAGCAGCCCTGACAGGTTTAATGAAAAACTGTTTTTT. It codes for CASSPDRFNEKLFF.

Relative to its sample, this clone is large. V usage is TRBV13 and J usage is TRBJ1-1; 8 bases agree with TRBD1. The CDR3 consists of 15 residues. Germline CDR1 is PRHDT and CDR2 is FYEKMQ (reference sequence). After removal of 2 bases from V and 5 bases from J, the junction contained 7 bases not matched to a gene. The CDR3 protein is CASSLPDRGWTEAFF. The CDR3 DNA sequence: TGTGCCAGCAGCTTACCCGACAGGGGATGGACTGAAGCTTTCTTT.

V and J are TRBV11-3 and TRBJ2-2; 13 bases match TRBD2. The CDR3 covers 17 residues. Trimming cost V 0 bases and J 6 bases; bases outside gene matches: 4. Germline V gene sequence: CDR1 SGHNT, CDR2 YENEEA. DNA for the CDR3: TGTGCCAGCAGCTTAGAACTAGCGGGGGGGCGCTCCGGGGAGCTGTTTTTT. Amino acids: CASSLELAGGRSGELFF.

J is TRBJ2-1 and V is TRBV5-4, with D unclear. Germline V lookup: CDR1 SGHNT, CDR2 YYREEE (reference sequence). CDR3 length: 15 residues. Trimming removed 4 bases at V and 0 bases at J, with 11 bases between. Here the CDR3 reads CASSQDGSSYNEQFF. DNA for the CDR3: TGTGCCAGCAGCCAGGACGGAAGCTCCTACAATGAGCAGTTCTTC.

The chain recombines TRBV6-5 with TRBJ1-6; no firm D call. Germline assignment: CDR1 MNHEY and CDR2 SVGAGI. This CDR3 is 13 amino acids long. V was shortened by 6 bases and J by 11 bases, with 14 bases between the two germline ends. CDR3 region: CASRARPLPPLHF. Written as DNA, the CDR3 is TGTGCCAGCAGGGCCAGACCTCTTCCACCCCTCCACTTT.

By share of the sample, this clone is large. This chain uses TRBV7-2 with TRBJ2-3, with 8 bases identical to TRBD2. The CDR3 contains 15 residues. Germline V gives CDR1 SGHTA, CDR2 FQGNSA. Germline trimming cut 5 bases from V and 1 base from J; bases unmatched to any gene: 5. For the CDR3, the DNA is TGTGCCAGCAGCCCCGAGCGGGGGCGCACAGATACGCAGTATTTT. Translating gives CASSPERGRTDTQYF. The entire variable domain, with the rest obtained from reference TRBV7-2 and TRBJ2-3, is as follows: GAGVSQSPSNKVTEKGKDVELRCDPISGHTALYWYRQSLGQGLEFLIYFQGNSAPDKSGLPSDRFSAERTGGSVSTLTIQRTQQEDSAVYLCASSPERGRTDTQYFGPGTRLTVL.

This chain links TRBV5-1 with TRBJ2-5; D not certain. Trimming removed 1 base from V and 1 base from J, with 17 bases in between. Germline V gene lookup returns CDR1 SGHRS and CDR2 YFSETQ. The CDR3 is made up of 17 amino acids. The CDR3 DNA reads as TGCGCCAGCAGCTTGTCTTCAGGCGGAGCAAGCCAAGAGACCCAGTACTTC. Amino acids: CASSLSSGGASQETQYF.

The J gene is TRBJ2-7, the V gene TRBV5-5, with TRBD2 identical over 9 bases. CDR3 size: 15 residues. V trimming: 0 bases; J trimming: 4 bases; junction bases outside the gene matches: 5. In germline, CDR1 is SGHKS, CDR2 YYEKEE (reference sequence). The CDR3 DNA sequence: TGTGCCAGCAGCTTGGCCCCAAGCGGGGGGTACGAGCAGTACTTC. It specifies CASSLAPSGGYEQYF.

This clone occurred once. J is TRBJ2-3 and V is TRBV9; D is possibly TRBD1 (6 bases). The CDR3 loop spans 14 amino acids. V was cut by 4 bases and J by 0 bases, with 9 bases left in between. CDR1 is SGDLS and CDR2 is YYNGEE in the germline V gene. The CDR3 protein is CASSPGHSTDTQYF. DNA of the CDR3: TGTGCCAGCAGCCCGGGACATAGCACAGATACGCAGTATTTT.

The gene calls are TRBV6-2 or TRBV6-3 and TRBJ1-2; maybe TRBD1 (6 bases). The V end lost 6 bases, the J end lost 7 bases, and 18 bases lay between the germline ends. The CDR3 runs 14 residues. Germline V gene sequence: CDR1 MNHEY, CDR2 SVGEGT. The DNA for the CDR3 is TGTGCCAGCAGCAGACCCAACAGGGATTCTGGCTACACCTTC. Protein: CASSRPNRDSGYTF.

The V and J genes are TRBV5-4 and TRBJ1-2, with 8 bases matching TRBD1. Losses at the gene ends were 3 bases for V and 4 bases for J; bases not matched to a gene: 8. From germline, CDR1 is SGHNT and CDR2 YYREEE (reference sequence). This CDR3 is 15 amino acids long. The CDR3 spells CASSSGTGNIYGYTF. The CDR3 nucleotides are TGTGCCAGCAGCTCTGGGACAGGCAATATCTATGGCTACACCTTC.

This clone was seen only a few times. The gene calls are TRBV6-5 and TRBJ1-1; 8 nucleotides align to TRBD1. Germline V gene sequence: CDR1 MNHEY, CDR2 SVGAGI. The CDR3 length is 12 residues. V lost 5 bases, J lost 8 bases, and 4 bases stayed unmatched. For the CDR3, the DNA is TGTGCCAGCAGTCACCGGGACAGGGAAGCTTTCTTT. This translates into CASSHRDREAFF.

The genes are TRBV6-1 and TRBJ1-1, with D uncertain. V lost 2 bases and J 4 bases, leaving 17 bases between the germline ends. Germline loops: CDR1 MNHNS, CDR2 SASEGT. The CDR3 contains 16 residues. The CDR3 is CASSETFYSEVTEAFF. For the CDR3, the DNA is TGTGCCAGCAGTGAAACTTTCTACTCAGAGGTCACTGAAGCTTTCTTT.

CDR3 sequence reads: CASRPRASAEAFF. DNA of the CDR3: TGTGCCAGCAGGCCTCGGGCGAGCGCTGAAGCTTTCTTT. This chain joins TRBV7-8 and TRBJ1-1; D gene ambiguous. This CDR3 has 13 amino acids. Trimming took 6 bases from V and 6 from J, leaving 14 bases between them. The germline V gene encodes CDR1 SGHVS and CDR2 FQNEAQ.